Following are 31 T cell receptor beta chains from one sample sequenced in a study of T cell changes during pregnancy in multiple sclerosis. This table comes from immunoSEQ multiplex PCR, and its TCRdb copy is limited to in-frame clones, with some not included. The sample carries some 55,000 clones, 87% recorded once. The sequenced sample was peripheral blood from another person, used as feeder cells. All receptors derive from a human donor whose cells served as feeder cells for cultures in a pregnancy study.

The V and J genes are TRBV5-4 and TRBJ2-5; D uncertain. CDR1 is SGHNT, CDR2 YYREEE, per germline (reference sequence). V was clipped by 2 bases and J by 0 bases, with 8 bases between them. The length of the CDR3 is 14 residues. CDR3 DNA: TGTGCCAGCAGCTTCGGGCCCTACCAAGAGACCCAGTACTTC. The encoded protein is CASSFGPYQETQYF.

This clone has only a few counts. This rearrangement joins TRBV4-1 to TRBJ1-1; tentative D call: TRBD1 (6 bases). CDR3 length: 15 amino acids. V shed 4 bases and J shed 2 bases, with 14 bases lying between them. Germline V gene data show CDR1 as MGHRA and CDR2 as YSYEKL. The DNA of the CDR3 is TGCGCCAGCAGCCCCCCCTCAGGGGCAAACACTGAAGCTTTCTTT. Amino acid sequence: CASSPPSGANTEAFF.

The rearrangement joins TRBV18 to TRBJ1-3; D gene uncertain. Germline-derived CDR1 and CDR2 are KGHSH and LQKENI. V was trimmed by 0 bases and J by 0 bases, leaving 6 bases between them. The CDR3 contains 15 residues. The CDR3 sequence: CASSPPGGSGNTIYF. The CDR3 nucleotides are TGTGCCAGCTCACCACCCGGAGGCTCTGGAAACACCATATATTTT.

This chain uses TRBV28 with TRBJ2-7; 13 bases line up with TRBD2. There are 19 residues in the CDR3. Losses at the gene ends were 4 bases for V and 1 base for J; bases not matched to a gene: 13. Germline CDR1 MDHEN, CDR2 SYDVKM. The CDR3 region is CASSSRKLAGGRGSYEQYF. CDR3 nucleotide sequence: TGTGCCAGCAGTTCCCGCAAACTAGCGGGAGGGCGTGGGTCCTACGAGCAGTACTTC. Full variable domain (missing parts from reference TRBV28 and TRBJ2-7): DVKVTQSSRYLVKRTGEKVFLECVQDMDHENMFWYRQDPGLGLRLIYFSYDVKMKEKGDIPEGYSVSREKKERFSLILESASTNQTSMYLCASSSRKLAGGRGSYEQYFGPGTRLTVT.

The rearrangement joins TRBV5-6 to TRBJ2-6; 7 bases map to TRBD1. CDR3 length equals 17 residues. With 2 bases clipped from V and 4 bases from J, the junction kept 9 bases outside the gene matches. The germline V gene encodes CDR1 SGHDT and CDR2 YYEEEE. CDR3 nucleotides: TGTGCCAGCAGCTTTAAAACAGGGGTGAGAGGGGCCAACGTCCTGACTTTC. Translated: CASSFKTGVRGANVLTF.

The CDR3: CSVEYTDTQYF. CDR3 nucleotides: TGCAGCGTGGAATACACAGATACGCAGTATTTT. The rearrangement links TRBV29-1 to TRBJ2-3; no definite D call. Germline CDR1 is SQVTM and CDR2 is ANQGSEA. Trimming pared 6 bases from V and 2 bases from J, leaving 6 bases between. This CDR3 is 11 amino acids long.

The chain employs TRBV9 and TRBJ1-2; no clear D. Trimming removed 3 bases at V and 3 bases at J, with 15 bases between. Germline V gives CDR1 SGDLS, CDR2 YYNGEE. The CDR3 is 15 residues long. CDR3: CASSDAAGEYYGYTF. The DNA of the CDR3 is TGTGCCAGCAGCGATGCTGCGGGAGAATACTATGGCTACACCTTC. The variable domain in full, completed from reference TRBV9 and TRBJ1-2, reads DSGVTQTPKHLITATGQRVTLRCSPRSGDLSVYWYQQSLDQGLQFLIQYYNGEERAKGNILERFSAQQFPDLHSELNLSSLELGDSALYFCASSDAAGEYYGYTFGSGTRLTVV.

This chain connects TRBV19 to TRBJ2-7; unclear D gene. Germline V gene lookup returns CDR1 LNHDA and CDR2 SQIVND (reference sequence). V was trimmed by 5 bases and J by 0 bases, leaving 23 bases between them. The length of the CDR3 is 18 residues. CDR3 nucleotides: TGTGCCAGTAGTGAATCGGTCGATGGCCGGCCGAACTCCTACGAGCAGTACTTC. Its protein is CASSESVDGRPNSYEQYF.

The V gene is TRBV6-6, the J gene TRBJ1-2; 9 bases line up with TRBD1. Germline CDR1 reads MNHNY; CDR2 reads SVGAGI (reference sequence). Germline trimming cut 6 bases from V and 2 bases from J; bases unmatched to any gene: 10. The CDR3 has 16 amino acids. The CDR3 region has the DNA TGTGCCAGCAGCAACGGAGGGGGACAGGGAAACTATGGCTACACCTTC. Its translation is CASSNGGGQGNYGYTF.

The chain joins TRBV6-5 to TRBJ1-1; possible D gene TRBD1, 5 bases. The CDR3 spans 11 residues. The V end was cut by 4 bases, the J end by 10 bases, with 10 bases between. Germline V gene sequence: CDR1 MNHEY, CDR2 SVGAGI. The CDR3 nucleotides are TGTGCCAGCAGTTCCCCCGGGGCAGCTTTCTTT. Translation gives CASSSPGAAFF.

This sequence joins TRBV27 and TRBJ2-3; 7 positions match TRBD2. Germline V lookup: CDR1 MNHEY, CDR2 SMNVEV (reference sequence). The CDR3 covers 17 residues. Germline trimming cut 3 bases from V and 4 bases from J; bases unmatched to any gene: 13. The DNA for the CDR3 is TGTGCCAGCAGTTTGCGGCCGGCGGGGGACGGGTCAGATACGCAGTATTTT. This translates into CASSLRPAGDGSDTQYF.

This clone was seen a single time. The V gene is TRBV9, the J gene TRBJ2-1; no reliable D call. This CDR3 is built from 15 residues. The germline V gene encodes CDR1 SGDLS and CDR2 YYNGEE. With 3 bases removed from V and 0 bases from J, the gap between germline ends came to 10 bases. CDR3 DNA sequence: TGTGCCAGCAGCGAACGCTCATACTCCTACAATGAGCAGTTCTTC. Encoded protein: CASSERSYSYNEQFF.

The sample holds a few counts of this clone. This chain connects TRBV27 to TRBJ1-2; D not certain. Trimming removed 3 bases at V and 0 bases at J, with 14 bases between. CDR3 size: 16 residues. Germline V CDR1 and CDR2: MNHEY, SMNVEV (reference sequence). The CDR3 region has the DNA TGTGCCAGCAGTTTTGGTCCCCACGAAGCTAACTATGGCTACACCTTC. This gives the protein CASSFGPHEANYGYTF.

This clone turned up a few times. The CDR3 here is CSAVTETQYF. The CDR3 region has the DNA TGCAGCGCAGTGACAGAGACCCAGTACTTC. This rearrangement joins TRBV29-1 to TRBJ2-5; D ambiguous. This CDR3 spans 10 amino acids. Germline values: CDR1 SQVTM, CDR2 ANQGSEA. V gave up 7 bases and J gave up 4 bases, with 7 bases separating them.

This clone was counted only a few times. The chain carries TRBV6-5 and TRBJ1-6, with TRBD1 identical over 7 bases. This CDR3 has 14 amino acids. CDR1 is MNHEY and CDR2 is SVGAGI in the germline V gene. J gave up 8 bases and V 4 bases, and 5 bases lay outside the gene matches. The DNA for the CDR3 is TGTGCCAGCAGTTGGGGAGGGGGCGATTCACCCCTCCACTTT. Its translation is CASSWGGGDSPLHF.

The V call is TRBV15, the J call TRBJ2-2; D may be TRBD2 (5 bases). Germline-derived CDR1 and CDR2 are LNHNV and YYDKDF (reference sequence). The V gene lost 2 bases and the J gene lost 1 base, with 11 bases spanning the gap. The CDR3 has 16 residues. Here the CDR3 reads CATSRNPDWNTGELFF. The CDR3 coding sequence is TGTGCCACCAGCAGAAATCCGGACTGGAACACCGGGGAGCTGTTTTTT.

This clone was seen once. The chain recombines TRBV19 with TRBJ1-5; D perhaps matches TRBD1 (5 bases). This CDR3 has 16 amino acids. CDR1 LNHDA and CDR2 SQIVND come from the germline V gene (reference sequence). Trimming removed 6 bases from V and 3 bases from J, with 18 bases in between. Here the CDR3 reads CASSRPSDRPNQPQHF. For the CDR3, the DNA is TGTGCCAGTAGCCGCCCTTCCGACAGACCCAATCAGCCCCAGCATTTT.

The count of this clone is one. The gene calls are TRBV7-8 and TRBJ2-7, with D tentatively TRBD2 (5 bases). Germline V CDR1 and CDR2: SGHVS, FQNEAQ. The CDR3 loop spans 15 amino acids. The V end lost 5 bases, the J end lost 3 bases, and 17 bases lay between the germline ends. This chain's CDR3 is CASSVTGLAFYEQYF. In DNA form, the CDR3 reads TGTGCCAGCAGCGTCACCGGACTTGCATTCTACGAGCAGTACTTC.

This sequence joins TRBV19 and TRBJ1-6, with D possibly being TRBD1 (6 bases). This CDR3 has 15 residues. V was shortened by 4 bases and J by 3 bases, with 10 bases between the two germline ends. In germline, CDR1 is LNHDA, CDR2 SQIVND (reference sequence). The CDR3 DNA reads TGTGCCAGTAGTAGGGGGGGCGACTATAATTCACCCCTCCACTTT. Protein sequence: CASSRGGDYNSPLHF.

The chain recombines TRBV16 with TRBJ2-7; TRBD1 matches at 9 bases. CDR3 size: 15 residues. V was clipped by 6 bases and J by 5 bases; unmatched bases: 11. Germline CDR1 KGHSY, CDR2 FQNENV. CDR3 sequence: CASRPTPGQGHEQYF. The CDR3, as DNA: TGTGCCAGCAGACCGACGCCGGGACAGGGTCACGAGCAGTACTTC.

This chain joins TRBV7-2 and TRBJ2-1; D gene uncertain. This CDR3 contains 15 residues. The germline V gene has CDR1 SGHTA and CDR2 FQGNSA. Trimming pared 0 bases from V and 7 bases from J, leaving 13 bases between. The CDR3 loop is CASSLAVTPVNEQFF. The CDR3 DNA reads TGTGCCAGCAGCTTAGCTGTGACTCCGGTGAATGAGCAGTTCTTC.

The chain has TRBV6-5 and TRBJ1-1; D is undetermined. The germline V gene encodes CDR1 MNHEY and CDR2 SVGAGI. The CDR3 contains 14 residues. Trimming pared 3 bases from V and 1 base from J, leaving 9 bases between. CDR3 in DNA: TGTGCCAGCAGTTATTCCCCGACGAACACTGAAGCTTTCTTT. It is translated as CASSYSPTNTEAFF.

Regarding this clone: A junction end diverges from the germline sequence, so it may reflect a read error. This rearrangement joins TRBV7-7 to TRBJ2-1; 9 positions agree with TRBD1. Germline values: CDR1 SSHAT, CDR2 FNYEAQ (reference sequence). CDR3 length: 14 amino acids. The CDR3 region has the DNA TGTGCTAGCAGCCCTGGGACAGGGCCGGCTGAGCAGTTCTTC. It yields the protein CASSPGTGPAEQFF.

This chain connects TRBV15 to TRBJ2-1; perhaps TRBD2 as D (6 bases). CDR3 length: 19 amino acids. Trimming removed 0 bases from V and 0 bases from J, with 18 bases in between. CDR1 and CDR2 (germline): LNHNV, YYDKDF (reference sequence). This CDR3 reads CATSRDLRVAVGSYNEQFF. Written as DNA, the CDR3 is TGTGCCACCAGCAGAGATTTAAGGGTAGCGGTCGGCTCCTACAATGAGCAGTTCTTC.

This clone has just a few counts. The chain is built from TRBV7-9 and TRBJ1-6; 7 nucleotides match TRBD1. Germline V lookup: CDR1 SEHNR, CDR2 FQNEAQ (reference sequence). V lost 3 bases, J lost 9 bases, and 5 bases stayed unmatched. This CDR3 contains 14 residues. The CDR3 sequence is CASSLEGAGSPLHF. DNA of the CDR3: TGTGCCAGCAGCTTGGAGGGGGCAGGTTCACCCCTCCACTTT.

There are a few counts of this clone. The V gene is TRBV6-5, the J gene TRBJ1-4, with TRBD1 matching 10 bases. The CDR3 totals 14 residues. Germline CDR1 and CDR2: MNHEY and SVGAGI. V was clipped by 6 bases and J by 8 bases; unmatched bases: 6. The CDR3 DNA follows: TGTGCCAGCAGCCGACAGGGGGCGAACGAAAAACTGTTTTTT. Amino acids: CASSRQGANEKLFF.

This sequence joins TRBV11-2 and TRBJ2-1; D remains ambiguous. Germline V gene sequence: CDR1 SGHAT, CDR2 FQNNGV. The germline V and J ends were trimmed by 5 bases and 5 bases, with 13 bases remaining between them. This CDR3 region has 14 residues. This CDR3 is CASSPLTPNNEQFF. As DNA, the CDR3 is TGTGCCAGCAGCCCCCTTACTCCTAACAATGAGCAGTTCTTC.

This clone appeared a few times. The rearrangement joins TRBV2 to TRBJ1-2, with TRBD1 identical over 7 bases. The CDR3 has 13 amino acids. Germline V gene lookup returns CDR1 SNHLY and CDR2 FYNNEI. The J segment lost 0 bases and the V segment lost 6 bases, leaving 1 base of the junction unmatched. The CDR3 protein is CASRGTANYGYTF. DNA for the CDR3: TGTGCCAGCAGAGGGACAGCTAACTATGGCTACACCTTC.

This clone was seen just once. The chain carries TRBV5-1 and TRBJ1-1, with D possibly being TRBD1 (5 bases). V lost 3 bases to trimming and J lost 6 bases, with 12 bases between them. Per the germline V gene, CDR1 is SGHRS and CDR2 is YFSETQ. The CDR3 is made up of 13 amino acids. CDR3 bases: TGCGCCAGCAGCTGGGGCCTCAGGGCTGAAGCTTTCTTT. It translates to CASSWGLRAEAFF.

Here the CDR3 reads CASSQPVRYNEQFF. CDR3 sequence (DNA): TGCGCCAGCAGCCAACCCGTAAGATACAATGAGCAGTTCTTC. The rearrangement uses TRBV4-1 and TRBJ2-1; no definite D call. The V gene lost 2 bases and the J gene lost 4 bases, with 9 bases spanning the gap. Germline V lookup: CDR1 MGHRA, CDR2 YSYEKL. The CDR3 runs 14 residues.

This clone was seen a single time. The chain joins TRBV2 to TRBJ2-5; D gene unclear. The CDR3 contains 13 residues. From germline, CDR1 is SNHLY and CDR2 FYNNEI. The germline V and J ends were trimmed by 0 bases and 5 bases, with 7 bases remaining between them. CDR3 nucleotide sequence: TGTGCCAGCAGTGAAGCTGGTTCTGAGACCCAGTACTTC. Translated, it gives CASSEAGSETQYF.